This T cell receptor (beta chain) emerged from a study of T-cell reconstitution after alpha-beta-depleted transplantation in children. This clonotype occurred many times. The antigen remains undetermined. Using unique molecular identifiers, the investigators prepared the TCRbeta library. TCRdb processed the PCR reads anew with MiXCR; each CDR3 protein has one entry. Of 200,000 to 300,000 distinct CDR3 sequences in the sample, about 23% were seen once. Notes on the study in general: Surviving recipient T cells and thymic progenitors produced the high day-60 TCRbeta diversity seen in some patients. Reportedly, only several hundred clones from non-depleted graft cells drove alpha-beta T-cell counts at about two months. T-cell numbers and diversity one year post-transplant derived largely from freshly generated T cells.

Germline V gene sequence: CDR1 SGHKS, CDR2 YYEKEE (reference sequence). CDR3 length: 14 amino acids. Trimming removed 1 base at V and 4 bases at J, with 12 bases between. This receptor was obtained from a girl aged 2 to 9 with Fanconi anemia, due to receive a stem cell transplant. Source: PBMCs, taken before TCRalphabeta/CD19-depleted stem cell transplant. This chain connects TRBV5-5 to TRBJ2-7; D is unclear. Here the CDR3 reads CASSLWVGRYEQYF. The DNA for the CDR3 is TGTGCCAGCAGCTTGTGGGTAGGGCGTTACGAGCAGTACTTC.